This T cell receptor (beta chain) was recovered during a study of shared clonotypes between healthy human individuals. The repertoire was sequenced with immunoSEQ multiplex PCR; TCRdb's copy has only in-frame clones and lacks some. The sample has about 460,000 clones; around 77% are singletons. Germline V gives CDR1 LNHNV, CDR2 YYDKDF (reference sequence). The V and J ends lost 0 bases and 1 base respectively, with 9 bases between them. The CDR3 is 15 amino acids. What was sequenced was PBMCs. This chain connects TRBV15 to TRBJ2-5; no clear D. This clonotype originated in a woman aged 40 to 50 in good health. Some clones in this sample may be carry-over from other donors' samples. The chain's CDR3 is CATSRDGQSQETQYF. The CDR3 DNA sequence: TGTGCCACCAGCAGAGATGGGCAATCCCAAGAGACCCAGTACTTC.